The 11 T cell receptor beta chains in this list originate from one sample, sequenced in a study of blood T cell repertoires in COVID-19. The repertoire was sequenced with immunoSEQ multiplex PCR; TCRdb's copy has only in-frame clones and lacks some. The table shows about 180,000 clones, with around 87% occurring only once. The sample consisted of peripheral blood. Receptors were obtained from a man in his forties or fifties with active or convalescent COVID-19.

The chain employs TRBV30 and TRBJ2-7, with TRBD1 as a possible D gene (6 bases). CDR1 is GTSNPN and CDR2 is SVGIG in the germline V gene (reference sequence). The CDR3 consists of 18 residues. Trimming took 0 bases from V and 6 from J, leaving 27 bases between them. In DNA form, the CDR3 reads TGTGCCTGGAGTGTAATCAGGGGAAGGGCAGGGCGCTCGGCCGAGCAGTACTTC. This codes for CAWSVIRGRAGRSAEQYF.

The chain has TRBV24-1 and TRBJ1-1; TRBD1 matches at 9 bases. CDR1 and CDR2 from the germline V gene are KGHDR and SFDVKD. This CDR3 is built from 17 residues. V was pared by 4 bases and J by 2 bases, with 10 bases of the junction left unmatched. In DNA form, the CDR3 reads TGTGCCACCAGTGAACCAACAGGGGGCGCGGGAAACACTGAAGCTTTCTTT. This gives the protein CATSEPTGGAGNTEAFF.

V and J are TRBV9 and TRBJ1-4; 9 nucleotides line up with TRBD1. Germline lookup yields CDR1 SGDLS and CDR2 YYNGEE. This CDR3 is 15 amino acids long. Germline trimming cut 3 bases from V and 3 bases from J; bases unmatched to any gene: 3. The CDR3 is CASSGGQGPNEKLFF. The DNA of the CDR3 is TGTGCCAGCAGCGGGGGACAGGGTCCTAATGAAAAACTGTTTTTT.

This clone was counted once. The chain couples TRBV7-2 to TRBJ2-7, with D perhaps matching TRBD2 (7 bases). The CDR3 is 14 residues long. V was shortened by 2 bases and J by 5 bases, with 13 bases between the two germline ends. Germline loops: CDR1 SGHTA, CDR2 FQGNSA. The CDR3 coding sequence is TGTGCCAGCAGCTTACGGGGGGCGTTGCACGAGCAGTACTTC. Its translation is CASSLRGALHEQYF.

The V call is TRBV6-6, the J call TRBJ2-5, with D possibly TRBD2 on 5 matching bases. V was trimmed by 2 bases and J by 5 bases, leaving 15 bases between them. The length of the CDR3 is 15 residues. Germline CDR1 and CDR2: MNHNY and SVGAGI (reference sequence). CDR3 nucleotides: TGTGCCAGCAGTTACCCGGCGGGTGGCCCGGAGACCCAGTACTTC. This codes for CASSYPAGGPETQYF.

This chain joins TRBV7-3 and TRBJ1-2; a possible D gene is TRBD1 (6 bases). Germline V gene data show CDR1 as SGHTA and CDR2 as FQGTGA. The CDR3 is 16 residues long. With 4 bases removed from V and 0 bases from J, the gap between germline ends came to 15 bases. The CDR3 nucleotides read TGTGCCAGCAGCTCGACAAGTTACAGGGCTAACTATGGCTACACCTTC. Translated: CASSSTSYRANYGYTF.

This chain uses TRBV5-4 with TRBJ2-1, with 8 bases that match TRBD2. J gave up 7 bases and V 4 bases, and 1 base lay outside the gene matches. The CDR3 runs 12 residues. Germline CDR1 SGHNT, CDR2 YYREEE (reference sequence). The CDR3 DNA sequence: TGTGCCAGCAGCATAGCGGGGAATGAGCAGTTCTTC. Encoded protein: CASSIAGNEQFF.

The chain is built from TRBV4-2 and TRBJ1-3; D is unresolved. V was shortened by 2 bases and J by 4 bases, with 6 bases between the two germline ends. The CDR3 length is 13 residues. In germline, CDR1 is LGHNA, CDR2 YNFKEQ. The CDR3 protein is CASSQRGGNTIYF. In DNA, the CDR3 is TGTGCCAGCAGCCAACGAGGGGGAAACACCATATATTTT.

CDR3 in amino acids: CASSLTGSPEAFF. The CDR3 bases are TGTGCCAGCAGCTTAACCGGGTCCCCCGAGGCTTTCTTT. V and J are TRBV4-2 and TRBJ1-1; no firm D call. This CDR3 is 13 amino acids long. Germline assignment: CDR1 LGHNA and CDR2 YNFKEQ. V was clipped by 5 bases and J by 11 bases, with 18 bases between them.

V gene TRBV14 combines with J gene TRBJ2-1, with a possible D match to TRBD1 (7 bases). The V gene's germline CDR1 is SGHDN and CDR2 FVKESK. V lost 2 bases, J lost 4 bases, and 15 bases lay in between. The CDR3 is 16 residues long. DNA of the CDR3: TGTGCCAGCAGCCAATACGGCGGGACAGTTTACAATGAGCAGTTCTTC. This gives the protein CASSQYGGTVYNEQFF.

The chain is built from TRBV6-5 and TRBJ1-5; possibly TRBD1 for D (5 bases). V shed 2 bases and J shed 6 bases, with 11 bases lying between them. This CDR3 region has 14 residues. Germline CDR1 is MNHEY and CDR2 is SVGAGI. CDR3 in DNA: TGTGCCAGCAGTTACGTGGGGGGGAGTCAGCCCCAGCATTTT. This gives the protein CASSYVGGSQPQHF.